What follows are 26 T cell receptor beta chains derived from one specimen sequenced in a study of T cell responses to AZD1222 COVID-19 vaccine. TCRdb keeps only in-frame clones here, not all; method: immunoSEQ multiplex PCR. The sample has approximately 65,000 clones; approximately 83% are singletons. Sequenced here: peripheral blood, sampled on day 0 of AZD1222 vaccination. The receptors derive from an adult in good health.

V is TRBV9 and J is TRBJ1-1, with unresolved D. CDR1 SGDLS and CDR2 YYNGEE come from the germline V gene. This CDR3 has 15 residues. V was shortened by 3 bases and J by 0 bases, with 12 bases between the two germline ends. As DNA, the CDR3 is TGTGCCAGCAGCGCGGACGGTTACTTGAACACTGAAGCTTTCTTT. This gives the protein CASSADGYLNTEAFF.

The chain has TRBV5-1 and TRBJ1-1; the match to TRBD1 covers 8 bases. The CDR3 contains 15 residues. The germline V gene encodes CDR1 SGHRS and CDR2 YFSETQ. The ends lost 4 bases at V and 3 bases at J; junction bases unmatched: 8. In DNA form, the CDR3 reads TGCGCCAGCAGCACTATGACAGGGGCCGACACTGAAGCTTTCTTT. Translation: CASSTMTGADTEAFF. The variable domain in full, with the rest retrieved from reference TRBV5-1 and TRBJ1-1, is KAGVTQTPRYLIKTRGQQVTLSCSPISGHRSVSWYQQTPGQGLQFLFEYFSETQRNKGNFPGRFSGRQFSNSRSEMNVSTLELGDSALYLCASSTMTGADTEAFFGQGTRLTVV.

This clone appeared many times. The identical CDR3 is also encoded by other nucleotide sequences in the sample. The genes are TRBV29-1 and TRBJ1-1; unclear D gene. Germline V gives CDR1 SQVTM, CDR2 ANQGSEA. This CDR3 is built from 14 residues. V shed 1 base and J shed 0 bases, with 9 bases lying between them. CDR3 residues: CSVEGEVMNTEAFF. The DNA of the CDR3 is TGCAGCGTTGAAGGGGAGGTGATGAACACTGAAGCTTTCTTT.

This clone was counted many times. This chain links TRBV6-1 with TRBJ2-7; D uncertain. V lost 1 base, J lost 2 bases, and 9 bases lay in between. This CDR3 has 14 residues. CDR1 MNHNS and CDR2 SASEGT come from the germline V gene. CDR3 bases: TGTGCCAGCAGTGAAGGGCTGCTGACCTACGAGCAGTACTTC. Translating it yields CASSEGLLTYEQYF.

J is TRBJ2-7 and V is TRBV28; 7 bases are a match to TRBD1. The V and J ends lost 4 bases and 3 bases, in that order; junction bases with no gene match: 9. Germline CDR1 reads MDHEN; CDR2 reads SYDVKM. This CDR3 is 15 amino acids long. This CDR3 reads CASSSPDRVGYEQYF. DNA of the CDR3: TGTGCCAGCAGTTCCCCTGACAGGGTGGGCTACGAGCAGTACTTC.

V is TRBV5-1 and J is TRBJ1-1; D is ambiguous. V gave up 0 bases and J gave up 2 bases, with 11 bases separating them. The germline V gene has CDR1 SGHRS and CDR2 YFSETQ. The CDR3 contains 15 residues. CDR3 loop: CASSLEAGFNTEAFF. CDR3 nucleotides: TGCGCCAGCAGCTTGGAAGCCGGGTTTAACACTGAAGCTTTCTTT.

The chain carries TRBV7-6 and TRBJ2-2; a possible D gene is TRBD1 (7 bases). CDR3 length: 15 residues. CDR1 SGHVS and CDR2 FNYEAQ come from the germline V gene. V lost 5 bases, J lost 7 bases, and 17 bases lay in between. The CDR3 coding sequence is TGTGCCAGCAGCCGTCGACAGGGAGGAGACGGGGAGCTGTTTTTT. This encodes CASSRRQGGDGELFF. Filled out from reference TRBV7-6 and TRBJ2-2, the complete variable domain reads GAGVSQSPRYKVTKRGQDVALRCDPISGHVSLYWYRQALGQGPEFLTYFNYEAQQDKSGLPNDRFSAERPEGSISTLTIQRTEQRDSAMYRCASSRRQGGDGELFFGEGSRLTVL.

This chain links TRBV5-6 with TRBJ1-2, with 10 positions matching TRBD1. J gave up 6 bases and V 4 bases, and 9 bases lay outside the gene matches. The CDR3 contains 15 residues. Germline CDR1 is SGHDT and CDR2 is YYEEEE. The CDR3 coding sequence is TGTGCCAGCAGCGGAAGACAGGGGGCGCGGGATGGCTACACCTTC. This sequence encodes CASSGRQGARDGYTF.

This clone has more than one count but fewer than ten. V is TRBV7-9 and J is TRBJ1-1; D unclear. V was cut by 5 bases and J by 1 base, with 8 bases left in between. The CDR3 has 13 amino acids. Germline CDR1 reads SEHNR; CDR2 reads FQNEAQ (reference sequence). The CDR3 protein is CASSDSTNTEAFF. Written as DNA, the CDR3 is TGTGCCAGCAGCGATTCGACGAACACTGAAGCTTTCTTT.

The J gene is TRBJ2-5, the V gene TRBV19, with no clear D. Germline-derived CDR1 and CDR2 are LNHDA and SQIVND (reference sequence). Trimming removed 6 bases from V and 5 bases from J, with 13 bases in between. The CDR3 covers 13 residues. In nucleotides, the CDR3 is TGTGCCAGTAGCTTGGTGATTCGGGAGACCCAGTACTTC. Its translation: CASSLVIRETQYF.

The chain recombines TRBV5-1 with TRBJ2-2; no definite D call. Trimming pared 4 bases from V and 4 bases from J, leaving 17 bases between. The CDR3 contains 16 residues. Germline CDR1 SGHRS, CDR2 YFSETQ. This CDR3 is CASSLRAFSGTGELFF. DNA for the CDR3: TGCGCCAGCAGCCTTCGGGCATTTTCGGGCACCGGGGAGCTGTTTTTT.

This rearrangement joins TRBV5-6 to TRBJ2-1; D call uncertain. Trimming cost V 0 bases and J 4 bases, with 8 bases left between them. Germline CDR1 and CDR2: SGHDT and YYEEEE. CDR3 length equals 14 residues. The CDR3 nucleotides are TGTGCCAGCAGCTTGGACTGGGGTTACAATGAGCAGTTCTTC. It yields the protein CASSLDWGYNEQFF.

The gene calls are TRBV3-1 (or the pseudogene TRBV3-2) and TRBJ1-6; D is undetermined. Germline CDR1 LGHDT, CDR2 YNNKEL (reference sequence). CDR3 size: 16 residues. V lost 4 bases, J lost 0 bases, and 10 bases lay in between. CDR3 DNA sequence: TGTGCCAGCAGCCTCCTTGGGGACTCCTATAATTCACCCCTCCACTTT. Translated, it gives CASSLLGDSYNSPLHF.

The CDR3: CASSLGTVDLRTYGYTF. In DNA form, the CDR3 reads TGTGCCAGCAGCCTCGGGACGGTGGACCTCCGGACCTATGGCTACACCTTC. The rearrangement uses TRBV14 and TRBJ1-2; weak D call: TRBD1 (5 bases). The CDR3 sequence is 17 residues long. Trimming removed 4 bases from V and 4 bases from J, with 22 bases in between. Per the germline V gene, CDR1 is SGHDN and CDR2 is FVKESK.

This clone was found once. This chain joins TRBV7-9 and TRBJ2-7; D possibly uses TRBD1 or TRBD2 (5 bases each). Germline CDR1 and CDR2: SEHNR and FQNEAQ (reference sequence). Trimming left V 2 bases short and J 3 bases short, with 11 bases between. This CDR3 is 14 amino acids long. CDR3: CASSLPIGGYEQYF. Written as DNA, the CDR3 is TGTGCCAGCAGCTTACCCATTGGGGGCTACGAGCAGTACTTC.

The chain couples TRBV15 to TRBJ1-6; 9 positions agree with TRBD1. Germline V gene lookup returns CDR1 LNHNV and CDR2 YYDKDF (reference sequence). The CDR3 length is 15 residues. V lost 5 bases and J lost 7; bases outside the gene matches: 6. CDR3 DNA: TGTGCCACCAGCCGAACCGGGACAGGGAATTCACCCCTCCACTTT. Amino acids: CATSRTGTGNSPLHF.

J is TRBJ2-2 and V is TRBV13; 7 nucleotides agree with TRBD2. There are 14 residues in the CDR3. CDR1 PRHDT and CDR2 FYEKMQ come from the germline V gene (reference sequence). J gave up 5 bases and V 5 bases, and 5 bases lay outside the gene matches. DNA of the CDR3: TGTGCCAGCAGCCTTCAGCGGGGAACCGGGGAGCTGTTTTTT. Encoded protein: CASSLQRGTGELFF. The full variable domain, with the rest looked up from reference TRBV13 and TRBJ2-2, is AAGVIQSPRHLIKEKRETATLKCYPIPRHDTVYWYQQGPGQDPQFLISFYEKMQSDKGSIPDRFSAQQFSDYHSELNMSSLELGDSALYFCASSLQRGTGELFFGEGSRLTVL.

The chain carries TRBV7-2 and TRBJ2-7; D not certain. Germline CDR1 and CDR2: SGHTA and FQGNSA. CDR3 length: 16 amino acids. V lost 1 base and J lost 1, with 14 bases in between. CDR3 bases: TGTGCCAGCAGCTTAGAGCCAGCCTTGATTTCCTACGAGCAGTACTTC. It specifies CASSLEPALISYEQYF.

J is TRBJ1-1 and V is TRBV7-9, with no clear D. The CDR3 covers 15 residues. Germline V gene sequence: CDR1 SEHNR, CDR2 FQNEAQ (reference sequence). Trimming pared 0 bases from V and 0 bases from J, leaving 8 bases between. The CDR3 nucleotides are TGTGCCAGCAGCTTAGCGTCAGATCTGAACACTGAAGCTTTCTTT. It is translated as CASSLASDLNTEAFF.

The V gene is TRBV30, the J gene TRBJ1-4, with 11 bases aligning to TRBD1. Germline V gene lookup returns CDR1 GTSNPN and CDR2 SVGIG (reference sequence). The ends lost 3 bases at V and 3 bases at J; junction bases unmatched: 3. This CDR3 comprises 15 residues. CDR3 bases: TGTGCCTGGAGCGGACAGGGGGCAGCTAATGAAAAACTGTTTTTT. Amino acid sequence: CAWSGQGAANEKLFF. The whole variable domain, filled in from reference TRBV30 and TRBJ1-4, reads SQTIHQWPATLVQPVGSPLSLECTVEGTSNPNLYWYRQAAGRGLQLLFYSVGIGQISSEVPQNLSASRPQDRQFILSSKKLLLSDSGFYLCAWSGQGAANEKLFFGSGTQLSVL.

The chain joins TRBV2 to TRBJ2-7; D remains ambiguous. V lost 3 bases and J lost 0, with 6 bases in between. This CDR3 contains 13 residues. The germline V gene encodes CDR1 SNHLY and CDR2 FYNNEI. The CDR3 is CASSEQVSYEQYF. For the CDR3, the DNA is TGTGCCAGCAGTGAGCAGGTCTCCTACGAGCAGTACTTC.

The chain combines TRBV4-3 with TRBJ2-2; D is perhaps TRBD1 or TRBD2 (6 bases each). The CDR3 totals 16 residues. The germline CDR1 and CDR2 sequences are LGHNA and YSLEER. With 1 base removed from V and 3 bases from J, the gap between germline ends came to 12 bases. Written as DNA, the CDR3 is TGCGCCAGCAGCCAAGTCATAGGGGGGTACACCGGGGAGCTGTTTTTT. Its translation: CASSQVIGGYTGELFF.

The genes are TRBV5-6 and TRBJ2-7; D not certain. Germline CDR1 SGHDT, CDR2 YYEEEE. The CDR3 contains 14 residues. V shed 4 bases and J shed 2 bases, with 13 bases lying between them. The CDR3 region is CASSVARAAYEQYF. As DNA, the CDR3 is TGTGCCAGCAGCGTCGCTCGGGCGGCCTACGAGCAGTACTTC.

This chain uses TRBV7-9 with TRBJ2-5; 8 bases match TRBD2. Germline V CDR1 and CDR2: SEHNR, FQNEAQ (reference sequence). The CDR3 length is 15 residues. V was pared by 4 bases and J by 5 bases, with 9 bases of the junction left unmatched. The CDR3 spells CASSYPSGSPETQYF. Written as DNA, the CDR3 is TGTGCCAGCAGCTATCCTAGCGGGTCTCCTGAGACCCAGTACTTC.

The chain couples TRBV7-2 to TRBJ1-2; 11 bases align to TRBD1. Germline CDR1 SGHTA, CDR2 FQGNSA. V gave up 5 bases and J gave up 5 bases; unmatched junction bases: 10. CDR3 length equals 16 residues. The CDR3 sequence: CASSRIGQGALYGYTF. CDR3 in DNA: TGTGCCAGCAGCCGGATTGGACAGGGGGCTCTATATGGCTACACCTTC. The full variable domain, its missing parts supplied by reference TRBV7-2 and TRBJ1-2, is GAGVSQSPSNKVTEKGKDVELRCDPISGHTALYWYRQSLGQGLEFLIYFQGNSAPDKSGLPSDRFSAERTGGSVSTLTIQRTQQEDSAVYLCASSRIGQGALYGYTFGSGTRLTVV.

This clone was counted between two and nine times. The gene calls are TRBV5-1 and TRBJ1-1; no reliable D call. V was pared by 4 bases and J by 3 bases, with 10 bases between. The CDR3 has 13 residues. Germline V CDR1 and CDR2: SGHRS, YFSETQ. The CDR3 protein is CASSALQHTEAFF. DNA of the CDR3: TGCGCCAGCAGCGCCTTACAACACACTGAAGCTTTCTTT. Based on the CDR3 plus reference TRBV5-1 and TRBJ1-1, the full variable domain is KAGVTQTPRYLIKTRGQQVTLSCSPISGHRSVSWYQQTPGQGLQFLFEYFSETQRNKGNFPGRFSGRQFSNSRSEMNVSTLELGDSALYLCASSALQHTEAFFGQGTRLTVV.